A single sample gave rise to the 28 T cell receptor beta chains below, sequenced in a study of regulatory T cells in long-lasting Graves disease. Time point described: newly diagnosed GD, antithyroid drugs for less than 3 months. PBMC RNA served as the TCR library source. Sequencing libraries for TCR beta were prepared with iRepertoire HTBI primers and Arm-PCR of CDR3 regions. Each CDR3 protein gets one entry after TCRdb re-called the multiplex PCR reads with MiXCR. The sample consists of about 430,000 distinct CDR3 sequences, roughly 15% of them appearing once. The same specimen was also included in a second study, on T cells in Graves' hyperthyroidism and ophthalmopathy.

Sequenced material: peripheral blood mononuclear cells (PBMCs), taken at new diagnosis, from a patient treated with antithyroid drugs. The receptors stem from a woman aged 40-49 years with Graves disease.

The chain links TRBV10-3 to TRBJ2-3, with 8 bases matching TRBD1. V gave up 10 bases and J gave up 4 bases; unmatched junction bases: 7. Germline-derived CDR1 and CDR2 are ENHRY and SYGVKD. CDR3 length: 13 amino acids. CDR3 loop: CATAGGAADTQYF. DNA for the CDR3: TGTGCCACCGCAGGGGGCGCGGCAGATACGCAGTATTTT.

The chain combines TRBV18 with TRBJ2-7; TRBD2 is a possible D gene (6 bases). Germline-derived CDR1 and CDR2 are KGHSH and LQKENI. The CDR3 spans 16 residues. V lost 4 bases and J 2 bases, leaving 18 bases between the germline ends. CDR3 nucleotides: TGTGCCAGCTCACTGTTTGCGGGGACGACTACCTACGAGCAGTACTTC. Translation gives CASSLFAGTTTYEQYF.

The sample holds many counts of this clonotype. The V gene is TRBV12-3 or TRBV12-4, the J gene TRBJ2-3; the D is unclear. Trimming took off 5 bases at V and 0 bases at J, with 12 bases between the two ends. The CDR3 contains 15 residues. The CDR3 sequence is CASSAPTESTDTQYF. In DNA form, the CDR3 reads TGTGCCAGCAGTGCCCCCACGGAGAGCACAGATACGCAGTATTTT.

This CDR3 reads CATSRDLIGIALYEQYF. The CDR3 DNA sequence: TGTGCCACCAGCAGAGATCTCATTGGAATAGCCCTATACGAGCAGTACTTC. The V and J genes are TRBV15 and TRBJ2-7; no definite D call. CDR3 length: 17 residues. Germline V gene sequence: CDR1 LNHNV, CDR2 YYDKDF (reference sequence). Deletions cut 0 bases from V and 4 bases from J, with 19 bases between.

This clonotype has ten or more counts. The V gene is TRBV7-6, the J gene TRBJ2-3; 7 bases match TRBD1. The junction had 5 bases not matched to a gene; V was cut back by 4 bases and J by 4 bases. This CDR3 is built from 14 residues. Germline CDR1 is SGHVS and CDR2 is FNYEAQ. DNA for the CDR3: TGTGCCAGCAGCTCGACAGGGACCCCAGATACGCAGTATTTT. As protein: CASSSTGTPDTQYF.

This clonotype has only a few counts. The V and J genes are TRBV19 and TRBJ2-7; 7 nucleotides line up with TRBD2. The CDR3 extends over 13 amino acids. From germline, CDR1 is LNHDA and CDR2 SQIVND (reference sequence). The ends lost 8 bases at V and 2 bases at J; junction bases unmatched: 6. The CDR3 protein is CASSAGVAYEQYF. The CDR3 region has the DNA TGTGCCAGTTCCGCGGGAGTAGCCTACGAGCAGTACTTC.

The J gene is TRBJ2-7, the V gene TRBV18; 9 nucleotides agree with TRBD1. There are 13 residues in the CDR3. V was clipped by 6 bases and J by 5 bases; unmatched bases: 5. Looked up from germline, CDR1 is KGHSH and CDR2 is LQKENI. The CDR3 is CASSWDRVNEQYF. As DNA, the CDR3 is TGTGCCAGCTCGTGGGACAGGGTAAACGAGCAGTACTTC.

This clonotype was counted ten times or more. The chain links TRBV24-1 to TRBJ2-2; D is unresolved. The CDR3 loop spans 13 amino acids. The germline CDR1 and CDR2 sequences are KGHDR and SFDVKD. V dropped 5 bases and J dropped 1 base, with 4 bases sitting between them. The CDR3 spells CATSGLNTGELFF. DNA for the CDR3: TGTGCCACCAGTGGTCTGAACACCGGGGAGCTGTTTTTT.

There are many counts of this clonotype. The chain uses TRBV28 and TRBJ2-1; TRBD2 matches at 11 bases. Germline V CDR1 and CDR2: MDHEN, SYDVKM. Germline trimming cut 6 bases from V and 3 bases from J; bases unmatched to any gene: 10. The CDR3 has 17 residues. CDR3 coding DNA: TGTGCCAGCAGAACAGATAGCGGGAGGGCGGTCTACAATGAGCAGTTCTTC. It encodes CASRTDSGRAVYNEQFF.

There are many counts of this clonotype. The chain combines TRBV7-3 with TRBJ2-2, with D unresolved. V lost 6 bases to trimming and J lost 4 bases, with 9 bases between them. Looked up from germline, CDR1 is SGHTA and CDR2 is FQGTGA. This CDR3 is built from 13 residues. The CDR3 DNA sequence: TGTGCCAGCAGTCGTGACACCACCGGGGAGCTGTTTTTT. Residues: CASSRDTTGELFF.

In this sample, this clonotype turned up many times. The chain recombines TRBV27 with TRBJ1-2, with 7 positions matching TRBD1. In germline, CDR1 is MNHEY, CDR2 SMNVEV (reference sequence). V gave up 7 bases and J gave up 4 bases; unmatched junction bases: 12. The CDR3 runs 15 residues. The CDR3 DNA reads as TGTGCCAGCACTCAAACAGGGGCTGCTACCTATGGCTACACCTTC. It yields the protein CASTQTGAATYGYTF.

In this sample, this clonotype turned up a few times. The rearrangement uses TRBV10-2 and TRBJ2-1; TRBD1 might be the D (5 bases). Trimming pared 7 bases from V and 4 bases from J, leaving 11 bases between. Germline V lookup: CDR1 WSHSY, CDR2 SAAADI. This CDR3 has 13 residues. The DNA of the CDR3 is TGCGCCAGCACGGCAGGGCGATACAATGAGCAGTTCTTC. Encoded protein: CASTAGRYNEQFF.

This clonotype was detected only once. A much larger clone lies a single base off, so this may be a read error. V is TRBV12-5 and J is TRBJ2-2, with TRBD2 as a possible D gene (5 bases). From germline, CDR1 is LGHNT and CDR2 FRNRAP. This CDR3 has 14 amino acids. The CDR3 sequence is CASGLGGFTGERFF. DNA for the CDR3: TGTGCTAGTGGTTTGGGGGGTTTCACCGGGGAGCGGTTTTTT.

This clonotype was detected a few times. The rearrangement uses TRBV7-2 and TRBJ2-7, with D perhaps TRBD1 or TRBD2 (5 bases each). The germline V and J ends were trimmed by 2 bases and 1 base, with 12 bases remaining between them. The germline CDR1 and CDR2 sequences are SGHTA and FQGNSA. The length of the CDR3 is 15 residues. The CDR3 sequence is CASSLNPGRSYEQYF. For the CDR3, the DNA is TGTGCCAGCAGCTTAAACCCGGGACGGTCCTACGAGCAGTACTTC.

This clonotype was seen a few times. The chain carries TRBV19 and TRBJ2-3, with 11 bases lining up with TRBD2. The CDR3 length is 18 residues. Germline CDR1 is LNHDA and CDR2 is SQIVND (reference sequence). The V gene end was trimmed by 5 bases and the J gene end by 2 bases; junction bases not matched to a gene: 12. CDR3 sequence: CASSGTSGTMIDTDTQYF. The CDR3 DNA follows: TGTGCCAGTAGTGGGACTAGCGGAACTATGATCGACACAGATACGCAGTATTTT.

This clonotype was counted a few times. The chain carries TRBV6-1 and TRBJ1-1, with unresolved D. V was clipped by 7 bases and J by 6 bases, with 12 bases between them. CDR1 and CDR2 from the germline V gene are MNHNS and SASEGT. The CDR3 contains 12 residues. DNA of the CDR3: TGTGCCAGCATACGGCTAAACGCTGAAGCTTTCTTT. Its translation: CASIRLNAEAFF.

This clonotype was counted ten times or more. The chain carries TRBV2 and TRBJ2-3; no clear D gene. The CDR3 loop spans 11 amino acids. Germline V lookup: CDR1 SNHLY, CDR2 FYNNEI. The V end lost 6 bases, the J end lost 2 bases, and 3 bases lay between the germline ends. The CDR3 sequence: CASRYTDTQYF. In nucleotides, the CDR3 is TGTGCCAGCAGGTACACAGATACGCAGTATTTT. Variable domain in full (rest from reference TRBV2 and TRBJ2-3): EPEVTQTPSHQVTQMGQEVILRCVPISNHLYFYWYRQILGQKVEFLVSFYNNEISEKSEIFDDQFSVERPDGSNFTLKIRSTKLEDSAMYFCASRYTDTQYFGPGTRLTVL.

This clonotype was recorded at least ten times. The V call is TRBV19, the J call TRBJ2-1, with 9 bases aligning to TRBD2. The CDR3 runs to 17 residues. J lost 9 bases, V lost 1 base, and 13 bases had no gene match. Looked up from germline, CDR1 is LNHDA and CDR2 is SQIVND (reference sequence). In nucleotides, the CDR3 is TGTGCCAGTAGTATAGGGCCTGGGATAGCGGGAGTTTTTGAGCAGTTCTTC. Translating it yields CASSIGPGIAGVFEQFF.

V and J are TRBV12-3 or TRBV12-4 and TRBJ1-1; D ambiguous. Trimming left V 6 bases short and J 5 bases short, with 19 bases between. The CDR3 has 15 amino acids. The CDR3 here is CASRPWPTDGTEAFF. CDR3 nucleotides: TGTGCCAGCAGGCCCTGGCCCACTGACGGAACTGAAGCTTTCTTT.

Only one count was recorded for this clonotype. The chain joins TRBV4-1 to TRBJ2-7, with TRBD2 identical over 9 bases. There are 18 residues in the CDR3. V lost 1 base, J lost 3 bases, and 13 bases stayed unmatched. Germline CDR1 is MGHRA and CDR2 is YSYEKL. The CDR3 DNA follows: TGCGCCAGCAGCCAAGGGTGGGTTAGACTAGCGGAAAACTACGAGCAGTACTTC. Translating it yields CASSQGWVRLAENYEQYF.

In this sample, this clonotype turned up a few times. The chain has TRBV4-1 and TRBJ2-7, with D possibly called TRBD1 or TRBD2 (5 bases each). Trimming pared 2 bases from V and 3 bases from J, leaving 11 bases between. Germline lookup yields CDR1 MGHRA and CDR2 YSYEKL. The CDR3 is 14 residues long. The CDR3 DNA follows: TGCGCCAGCAGCCAAAGGGACGGGGTCTACGAGCAGTACTTC. Encoded protein: CASSQRDGVYEQYF.

The genes are TRBV11-2 and TRBJ2-1, with 8 bases aligning to TRBD2. Per the germline V gene, CDR1 is SGHAT and CDR2 is FQNNGV. This CDR3 is 15 amino acids long. Unmatched junction bases numbered 1, after V lost 0 bases and J lost 3 bases. CDR3 nucleotide sequence: TGTGCCAGCAGCTTAGAAGCGGGGGACTACAATGAGCAGTTCTTC. Protein sequence: CASSLEAGDYNEQFF.

Ten or more counts support this clonotype. Germline and junction disagree at one end, which may indicate a read error. The chain employs TRBV6-1 and TRBJ1-2, with D possibly TRBD1 on 5 matching bases. The CDR3 runs to 11 residues. Germline V gene sequence: CDR1 MNHNS, CDR2 SASEGT. DNA of the CDR3: TGTGCCAGCAGTGAAGCCCCGGGGCTAGCCTTC. This encodes CASSEAPGLAF.

This clonotype was recorded at least ten times. CDR3 bases: TGTGCCAGCAGTCAGCGACTAGCGGGAGGGCCGACAGATACGCAGTATTTT. It codes for CASSQRLAGGPTDTQYF. V usage is TRBV2 and J usage is TRBJ2-3, with 14 bases fitting TRBD2. J was trimmed by 3 bases and V by 5 bases; bases with no gene match: 7. Germline CDR1 is SNHLY and CDR2 is FYNNEI. The CDR3 sequence is 17 residues long.

The chain joins TRBV11-3 to TRBJ2-4; D is unresolved. The CDR3 extends over 13 amino acids. Germline V gives CDR1 SGHNT, CDR2 YENEEA. V dropped 1 base and J dropped 8 bases, with 9 bases sitting between them. The CDR3 protein is CASSLGPRYIQYF. The CDR3 DNA reads as TGTGCCAGCAGCTTAGGGCCGCGGTACATTCAGTACTTC.

This clonotype was recorded many times. The chain joins TRBV28 to TRBJ2-7; 12 bases are shared with TRBD2. Germline V gives CDR1 MDHEN, CDR2 SYDVKM. CDR3 size: 15 residues. After removal of 2 bases from V and 7 bases from J, the junction contained 6 bases not matched to a gene. Here the CDR3 reads CASSLLAGGPREQYF. CDR3 bases: TGTGCCAGCAGTTTACTAGCGGGAGGGCCGCGGGAGCAGTACTTC.

The V call is TRBV29-1, the J call TRBJ2-1, with 12 bases lining up with TRBD2. This CDR3 has 15 residues. The germline V gene has CDR1 SQVTM and CDR2 ANQGSEA. Unmatched junction bases numbered 2, after V lost 1 base and J lost 4 bases. CDR3 sequence reads: CSVEGTSGVYNEQFF. In DNA form, the CDR3 reads TGCAGCGTTGAAGGGACTAGCGGGGTTTACAATGAGCAGTTCTTC.

This clonotype showed up many times. The CDR3 protein is CATSGESLLGELFF. CDR3 DNA sequence: TGTGCCACCAGTGGAGAGTCCCTCTTAGGGGAGCTGTTTTTT. The chain recombines TRBV24-1 with TRBJ2-2; D is ambiguous. The V end lost 5 bases, the J end lost 8 bases, and 14 bases lay between the germline ends. In germline, CDR1 is KGHDR, CDR2 SFDVKD. This CDR3 spans 14 amino acids.